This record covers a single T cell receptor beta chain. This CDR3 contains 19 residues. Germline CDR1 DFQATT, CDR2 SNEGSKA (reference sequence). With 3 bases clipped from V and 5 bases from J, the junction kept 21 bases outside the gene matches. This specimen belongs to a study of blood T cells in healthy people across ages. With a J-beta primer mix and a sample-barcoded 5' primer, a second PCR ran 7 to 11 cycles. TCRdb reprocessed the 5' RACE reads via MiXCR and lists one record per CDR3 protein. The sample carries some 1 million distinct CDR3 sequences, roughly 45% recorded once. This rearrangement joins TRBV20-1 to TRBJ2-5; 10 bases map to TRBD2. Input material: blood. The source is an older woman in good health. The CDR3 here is CSASEAGTSGRAGFETQYF. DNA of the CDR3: TGCAGTGCTAGCGAGGCCGGGACCAGCGGGAGGGCCGGTTTTGAGACCCAGTACTTC.